What follows are 12 T cell receptor beta chains derived from one specimen sequenced in a study of cytomegalovirus exposure and HLA in healthy donors. It was with 60 Vbeta and 13 Jbeta primers that the PCR ran. Libraries were prepared by immunoSEQ multiplex PCR; TCRdb keeps only in-frame clonotypes and omits some of them. Here the sample spans 160,000 or so clones, approximately 80% being singletons. Sequencing was carried out using PBMCs. The receptors shown here come from a man aged 45-65 years in good health and CMV-seropositive.

This clone turned up a few times. This rearrangement joins TRBV29-1 to TRBJ2-3, with TRBD2 identical over 7 bases. Germline CDR1 is SQVTM and CDR2 is ANQGSEA. The CDR3 spans 14 residues. V lost 2 bases to trimming and J lost 1 base; unmatched junction nucleotides: 3. The CDR3 spells CSVEKGRGTDTQYF. CDR3 DNA: TGCAGCGTTGAAAAGGGGAGGGGCACAGATACGCAGTATTTT.

The chain has TRBV7-9 and TRBJ1-6, with a tentative D call TRBD1 (6 bases). Germline V gene sequence: CDR1 SEHNR, CDR2 FQNEAQ (reference sequence). The CDR3 runs 15 residues. The V end was cut by 3 bases, the J end by 9 bases, with 15 bases between. CDR3 sequence (DNA): TGTGCCAGCAGCTTTTCGGGGGGCGCGGGTTCACCCCTCCACTTT. This codes for CASSFSGGAGSPLHF.

The chain has TRBV19 and TRBJ2-7; D remains ambiguous. The CDR3 has 13 residues. Germline V lookup: CDR1 LNHDA, CDR2 SQIVND (reference sequence). V dropped 0 bases and J dropped 2 bases, with 5 bases sitting between them. Here the CDR3 reads CASSIDLAYEQYF. As DNA, the CDR3 is TGTGCCAGTAGTATAGATCTAGCCTACGAGCAGTACTTC.

V is TRBV30 and J is TRBJ1-2, with 8 bases lining up with TRBD1. Per germline, CDR1 GTSNPN and CDR2 SVGIG (reference sequence). The CDR3 runs to 14 residues. V gave up 2 bases and J gave up 2 bases; unmatched junction bases: 4. Here the CDR3 DNA reads TGTGCCTGGAGTATCTGGGACAGGAACTATGGCTACACCTTC. This translates into CAWSIWDRNYGYTF.

The rearrangement links TRBV5-1 to TRBJ2-3; TRBD2 agrees at 10 bases. This CDR3 spans 15 amino acids. The germline V gene encodes CDR1 SGHRS and CDR2 YFSETQ. Trimming cost V 2 bases and J 5 bases; bases outside gene matches: 5. The CDR3: CASSLPAGGIDTQYF. The CDR3, as DNA: TGCGCCAGCAGCTTACCAGCGGGAGGGATAGATACGCAGTATTTT.

CDR3 residues: CASSFSVNTEAFF. CDR3 nucleotides: TGCGCCAGCAGCTTTTCAGTGAACACTGAAGCTTTCTTT. The chain is built from TRBV5-1 and TRBJ1-1, with unresolved D. The germline V gene has CDR1 SGHRS and CDR2 YFSETQ. The V end lost 2 bases, the J end lost 0 bases, and 5 bases lay between the germline ends. The CDR3 length is 13 residues.

CDR3 protein: CASSMTGDYGYTF. The CDR3 region has the DNA TGTGCCAGTAGTATGACAGGGGACTATGGCTACACCTTC. This chain connects TRBV19 to TRBJ1-2; 8 bases align to TRBD1. The CDR3 covers 13 residues. V was pared by 3 bases and J by 3 bases, with 0 bases of the junction left unmatched. The germline gives CDR1 LNHDA, CDR2 SQIVND (reference sequence).

The rearrangement joins TRBV7-3 to TRBJ2-7; 7 bases map to TRBD1. Germline values: CDR1 SGHTA, CDR2 FQGTGA. The CDR3 is made up of 12 amino acids. Losses at the gene ends were 5 bases for V and 6 bases for J; bases not matched to a gene: 4. CDR3 region: CASSQQGPEQYF. CDR3 in DNA: TGTGCCAGCAGCCAACAGGGGCCCGAGCAGTACTTC.

The rearrangement links TRBV6-5 to TRBJ1-5; 8 bases fit TRBD1. The germline gives CDR1 MNHEY, CDR2 SVGAGI. The CDR3 is made up of 12 amino acids. V shed 10 bases and J 4 bases; nucleotides not matched to a gene: 3. CDR3 sequence (DNA): TGTGCCACCCGACAGGGGAATCAGCCCCAGCATTTT. Its translation: CATRQGNQPQHF.

The rearrangement joins TRBV9 to TRBJ2-2; D is undetermined. In germline, CDR1 is SGDLS, CDR2 YYNGEE. The CDR3 covers 15 residues. Trimming shortened V by 1 base and J by 1 base, and 8 bases separated the two germline ends. CDR3 loop: CASSVTNRNTGELFF. CDR3 in DNA: TGTGCCAGCAGCGTAACGAACAGGAACACCGGGGAGCTGTTTTTT.

CDR3 sequence (DNA): TGTGCCAGCAGCCGTGGTAGCTCCTACGAGCAGTACTTC. It is translated as CASSRGSSYEQYF. The rearrangement joins TRBV7-2 to TRBJ2-7, with D uncertain. The CDR3 extends over 13 amino acids. V dropped 5 bases and J dropped 0 bases, with 8 bases sitting between them. Germline V gene sequence: CDR1 SGHTA, CDR2 FQGNSA.

The V gene is TRBV19, the J gene TRBJ1-5; 9 positions agree with TRBD1. The CDR3 extends over 15 amino acids. Losses at the gene ends were 7 bases for V and 3 bases for J; bases not matched to a gene: 7. Germline lookup yields CDR1 LNHDA and CDR2 SQIVND (reference sequence). DNA of the CDR3: TGTGCCAGTACCTCCGACAGGGGGACCAATCAGCCCCAGCATTTT. It codes for CASTSDRGTNQPQHF.